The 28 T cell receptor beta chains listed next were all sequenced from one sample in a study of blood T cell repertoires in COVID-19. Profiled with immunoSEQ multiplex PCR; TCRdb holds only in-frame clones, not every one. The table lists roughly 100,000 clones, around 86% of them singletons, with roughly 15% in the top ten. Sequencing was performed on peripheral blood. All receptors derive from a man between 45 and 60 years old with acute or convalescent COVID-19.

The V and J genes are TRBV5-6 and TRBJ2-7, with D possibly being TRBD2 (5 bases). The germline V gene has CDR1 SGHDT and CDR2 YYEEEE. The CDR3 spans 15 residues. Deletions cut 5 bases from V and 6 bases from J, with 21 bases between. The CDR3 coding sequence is TGTGCCAGCAGTCGACGAGGGCAGGTTACTCCCGAGCAGTACTTC. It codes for CASSRRGQVTPEQYF.

The CDR3 reads CATRGASGHQETQYF. CDR3 DNA: TGTGCCACCCGAGGTGCTAGCGGGCACCAAGAGACCCAGTACTTC. V is TRBV15 and J is TRBJ2-5, with 8 nucleotides matching TRBD2. V shed 8 bases, J shed 0 bases, and the junction held 8 bases outside the gene matches. The CDR3 runs 15 residues. Per the germline V gene, CDR1 is LNHNV and CDR2 is YYDKDF (reference sequence).

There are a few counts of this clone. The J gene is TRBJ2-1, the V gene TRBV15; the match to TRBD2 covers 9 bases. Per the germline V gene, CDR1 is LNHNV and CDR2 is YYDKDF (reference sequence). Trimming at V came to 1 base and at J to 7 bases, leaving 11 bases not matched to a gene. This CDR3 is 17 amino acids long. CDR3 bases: TGTGCCACCAGCAGAGTAGGGGGAAGGCTAGCGGGGAATGAGCAGTTCTTC. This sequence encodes CATSRVGGRLAGNEQFF.

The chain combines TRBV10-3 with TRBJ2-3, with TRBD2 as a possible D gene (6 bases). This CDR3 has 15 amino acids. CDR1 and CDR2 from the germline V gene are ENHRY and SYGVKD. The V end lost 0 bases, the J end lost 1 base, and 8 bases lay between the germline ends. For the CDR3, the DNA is TGTGCCATCAGTGAGTCTGCTAGCGGCACAGATACGCAGTATTTT. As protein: CAISESASGTDTQYF.

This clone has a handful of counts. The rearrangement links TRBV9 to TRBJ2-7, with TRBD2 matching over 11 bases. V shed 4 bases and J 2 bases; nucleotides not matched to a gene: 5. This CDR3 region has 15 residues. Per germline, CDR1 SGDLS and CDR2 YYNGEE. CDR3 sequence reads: CASSRLAGGTYEQYF. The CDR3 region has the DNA TGTGCCAGCAGCCGTTTAGCGGGGGGGACCTACGAGCAGTACTTC.

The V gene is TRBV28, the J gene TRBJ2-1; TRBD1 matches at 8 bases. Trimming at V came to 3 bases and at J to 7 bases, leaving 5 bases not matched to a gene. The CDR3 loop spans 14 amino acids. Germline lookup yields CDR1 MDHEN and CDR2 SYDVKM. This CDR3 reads CASSLAGGRNEQFF. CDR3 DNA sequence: TGTGCCAGCAGTTTGGCAGGGGGCAGGAATGAGCAGTTCTTC.

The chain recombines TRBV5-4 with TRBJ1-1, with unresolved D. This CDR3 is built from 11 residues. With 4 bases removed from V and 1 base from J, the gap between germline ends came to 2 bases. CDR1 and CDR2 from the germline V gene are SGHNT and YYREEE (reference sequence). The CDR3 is CASSQNTEAFF. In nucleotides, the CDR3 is TGTGCCAGCAGCCAGAACACTGAAGCTTTCTTT.

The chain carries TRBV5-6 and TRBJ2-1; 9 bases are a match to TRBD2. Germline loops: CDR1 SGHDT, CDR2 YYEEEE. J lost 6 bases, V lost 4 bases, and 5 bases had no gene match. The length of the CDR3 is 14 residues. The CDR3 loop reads CASSLGGLANEQFF. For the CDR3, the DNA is TGTGCCAGCAGCCTCGGGGGACTAGCCAATGAGCAGTTCTTC. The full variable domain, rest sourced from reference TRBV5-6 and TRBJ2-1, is DAGVTQSPTHLIKTRGQQVTLRCSPKSGHDTVSWYQQALGQGPQFIFQYYEEEERQRGNFPDRFSGHQFPNYSSELNVNALLLGDSALYLCASSLGGLANEQFFGPGTRLTVL.

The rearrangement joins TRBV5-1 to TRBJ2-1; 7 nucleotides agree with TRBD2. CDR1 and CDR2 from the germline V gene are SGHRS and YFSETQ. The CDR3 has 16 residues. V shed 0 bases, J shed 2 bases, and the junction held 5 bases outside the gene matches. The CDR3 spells CASSLGGSFAYNEQFF. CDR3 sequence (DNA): TGCGCCAGCAGCTTGGGCGGGAGTTTCGCCTACAATGAGCAGTTCTTC.

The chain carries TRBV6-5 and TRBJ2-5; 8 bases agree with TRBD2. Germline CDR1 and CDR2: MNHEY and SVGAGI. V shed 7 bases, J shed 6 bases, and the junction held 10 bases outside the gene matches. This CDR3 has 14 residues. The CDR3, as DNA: TGTGCCAGCACCCTTTGGACTAGCACCCAGACCCAGTACTTC. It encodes CASTLWTSTQTQYF.

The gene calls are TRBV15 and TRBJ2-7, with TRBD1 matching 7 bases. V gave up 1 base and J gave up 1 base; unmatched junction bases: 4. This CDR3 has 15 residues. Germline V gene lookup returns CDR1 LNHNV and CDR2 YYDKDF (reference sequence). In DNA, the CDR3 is TGTGCCACCAGCAGAGCGAACAGGGGATCCTACGAGCAGTACTTC. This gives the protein CATSRANRGSYEQYF.

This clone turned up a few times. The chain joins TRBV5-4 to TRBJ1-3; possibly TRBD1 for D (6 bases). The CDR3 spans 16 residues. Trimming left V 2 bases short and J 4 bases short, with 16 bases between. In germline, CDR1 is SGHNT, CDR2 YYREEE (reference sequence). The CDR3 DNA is TGTGCCAGCAGCTTATTGGGGGGGCGCAGGGGAAACACCATATATTTT. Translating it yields CASSLLGGRRGNTIYF.

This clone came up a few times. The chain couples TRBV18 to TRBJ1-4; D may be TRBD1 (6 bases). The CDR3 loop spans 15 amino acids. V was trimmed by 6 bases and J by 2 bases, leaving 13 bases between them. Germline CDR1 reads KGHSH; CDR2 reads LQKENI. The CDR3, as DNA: TGTGCCAGCTCCCCAAGGGGGAATACTAATGAAAAACTGTTTTTT. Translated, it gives CASSPRGNTNEKLFF.

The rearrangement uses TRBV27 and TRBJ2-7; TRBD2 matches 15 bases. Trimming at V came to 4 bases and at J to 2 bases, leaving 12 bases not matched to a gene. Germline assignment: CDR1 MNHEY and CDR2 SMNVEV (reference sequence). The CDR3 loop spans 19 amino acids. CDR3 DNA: TGTGCCAGCAGTTCGCGGACTAGCGGGAGGGCGGCCAAGACCTACGAGCAGTACTTC. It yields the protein CASSSRTSGRAAKTYEQYF.

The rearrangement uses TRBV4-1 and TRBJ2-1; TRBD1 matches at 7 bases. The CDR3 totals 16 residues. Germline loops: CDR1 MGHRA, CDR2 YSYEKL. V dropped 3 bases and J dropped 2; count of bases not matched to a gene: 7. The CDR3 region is CASSHRQGVPYNEQFF. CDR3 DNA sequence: TGCGCCAGCAGCCACCGACAGGGTGTACCCTACAATGAGCAGTTCTTC.

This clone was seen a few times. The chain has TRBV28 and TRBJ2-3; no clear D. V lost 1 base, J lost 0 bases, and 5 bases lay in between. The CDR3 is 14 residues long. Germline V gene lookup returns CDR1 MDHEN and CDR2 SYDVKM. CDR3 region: CASSLSISTDTQYF. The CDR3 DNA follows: TGTGCCAGCAGTTTATCCATTAGCACAGATACGCAGTATTTT.

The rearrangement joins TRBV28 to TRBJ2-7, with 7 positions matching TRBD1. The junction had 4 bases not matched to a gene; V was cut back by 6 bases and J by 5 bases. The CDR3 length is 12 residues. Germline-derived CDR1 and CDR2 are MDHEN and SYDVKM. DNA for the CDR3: TGTGCCAGCAGGGGACAGATCAACGAGCAGTACTTC. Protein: CASRGQINEQYF. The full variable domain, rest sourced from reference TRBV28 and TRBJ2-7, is DVKVTQSSRYLVKRTGEKVFLECVQDMDHENMFWYRQDPGLGLRLIYFSYDVKMKEKGDIPEGYSVSREKKERFSLILESASTNQTSMYLCASRGQINEQYFGPGTRLTVT.

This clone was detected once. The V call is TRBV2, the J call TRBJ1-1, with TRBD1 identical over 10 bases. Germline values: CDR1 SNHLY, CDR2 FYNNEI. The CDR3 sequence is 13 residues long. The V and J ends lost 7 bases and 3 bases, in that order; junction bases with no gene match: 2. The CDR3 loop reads CASIGTGDTEAFF. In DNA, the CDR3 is TGTGCCAGCATCGGGACAGGGGACACTGAAGCTTTCTTT. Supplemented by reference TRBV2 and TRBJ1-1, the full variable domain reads EPEVTQTPSHQVTQMGQEVILRCVPISNHLYFYWYRQILGQKVEFLVSFYNNEISEKSEIFDDQFSVERPDGSNFTLKIRSTKLEDSAMYFCASIGTGDTEAFFGQGTRLTVV.

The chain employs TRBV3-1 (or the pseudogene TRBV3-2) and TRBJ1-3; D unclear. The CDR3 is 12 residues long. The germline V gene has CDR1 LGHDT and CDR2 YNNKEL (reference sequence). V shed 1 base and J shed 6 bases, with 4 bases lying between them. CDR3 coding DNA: TGTGCCAGCAGCCAAGTACAAAACACCATATATTTT. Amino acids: CASSQVQNTIYF.

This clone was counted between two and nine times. In nucleotides, the CDR3 is TGTGCCAGCAGTGACGGTAGGACAGGGAAATACGAGCAGTACTTC. Protein product: CASSDGRTGKYEQYF. J is TRBJ2-7 and V is TRBV6-4; 8 bases are a match to TRBD1. Germline CDR1 MRHNA, CDR2 SNTAGT. The CDR3 covers 15 residues. J lost 4 bases, V lost 2 bases, and 7 bases had no gene match.

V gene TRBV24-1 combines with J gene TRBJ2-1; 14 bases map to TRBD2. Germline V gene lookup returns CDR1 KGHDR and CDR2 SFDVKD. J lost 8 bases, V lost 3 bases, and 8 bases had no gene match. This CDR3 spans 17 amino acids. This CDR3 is CATSDTPTSGRAYEQFF. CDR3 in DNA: TGTGCCACCAGTGATACCCCGACTAGCGGGAGGGCCTATGAGCAGTTCTTC.

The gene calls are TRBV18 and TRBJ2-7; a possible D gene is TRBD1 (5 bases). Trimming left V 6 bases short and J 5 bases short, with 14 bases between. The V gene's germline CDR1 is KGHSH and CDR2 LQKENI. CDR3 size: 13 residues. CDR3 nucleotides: TGTGCCAGCTCCCCTACTATCAGGGACGAGCAGTACTTC. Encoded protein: CASSPTIRDEQYF.

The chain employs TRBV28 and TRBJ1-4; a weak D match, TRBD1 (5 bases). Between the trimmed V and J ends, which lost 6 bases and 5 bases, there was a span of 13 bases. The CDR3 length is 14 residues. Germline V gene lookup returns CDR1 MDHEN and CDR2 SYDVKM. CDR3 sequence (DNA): TGTGCCAGCAGATATGGACAAGAAAATGAAAAACTGTTTTTT. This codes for CASRYGQENEKLFF.

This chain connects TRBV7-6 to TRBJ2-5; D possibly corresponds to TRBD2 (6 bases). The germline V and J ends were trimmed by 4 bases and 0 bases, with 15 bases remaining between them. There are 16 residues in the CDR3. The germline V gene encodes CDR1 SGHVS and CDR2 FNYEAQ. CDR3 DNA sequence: TGTGCCAGCAGCTCCGAACCGGGACTCAACCAAGAGACCCAGTACTTC. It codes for CASSSEPGLNQETQYF.

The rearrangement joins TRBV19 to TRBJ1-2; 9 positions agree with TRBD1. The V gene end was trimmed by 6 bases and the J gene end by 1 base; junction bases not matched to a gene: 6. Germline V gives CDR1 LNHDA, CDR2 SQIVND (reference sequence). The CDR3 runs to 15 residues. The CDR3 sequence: CASSSGTGLNYGYTF. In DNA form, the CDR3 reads TGTGCCAGTAGCTCCGGGACAGGGCTTAACTATGGCTACACCTTC.

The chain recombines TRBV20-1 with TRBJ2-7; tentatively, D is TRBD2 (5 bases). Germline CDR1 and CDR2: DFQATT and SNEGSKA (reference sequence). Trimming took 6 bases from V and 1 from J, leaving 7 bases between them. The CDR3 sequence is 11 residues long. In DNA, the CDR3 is TGCAGTGCCGCGGGTTCCTACGAGCAGTACTTC. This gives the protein CSAAGSYEQYF.

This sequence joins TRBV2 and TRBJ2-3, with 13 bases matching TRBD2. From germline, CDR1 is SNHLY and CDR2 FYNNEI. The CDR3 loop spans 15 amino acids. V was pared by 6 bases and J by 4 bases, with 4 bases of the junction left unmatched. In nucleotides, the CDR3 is TGTGCCAGCAGAAGACTAGCGGGAGGCTCAGATACGCAGTATTTT. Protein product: CASRRLAGGSDTQYF.

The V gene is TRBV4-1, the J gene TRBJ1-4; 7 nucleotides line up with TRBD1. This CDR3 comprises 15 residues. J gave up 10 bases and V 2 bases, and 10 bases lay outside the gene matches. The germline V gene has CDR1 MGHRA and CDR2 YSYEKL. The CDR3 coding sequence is TGCGCCAGCAGCCAAACACGGGACAGCTGGGGAAAACTGTTTTTT. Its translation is CASSQTRDSWGKLFF.